This TCR beta chain comes out of a study of cytomegalovirus exposure and HLA in healthy donors (dated by TCRdb to about 2017). Concerning the study at large: In an earlier analysis of fewer than 750 of the donors, 276 Gb of sequence data and 117 million unique TCR beta sequences from some 170 million T cells were reported. All discovery cohort repertoires had been generated using a single sequencing platform. Donor age, sex, ethnicity and CMV serostatus were compiled together with the repertoire data. To predict cytomegalovirus infection status, the study combined high-throughput TCR immunosequencing, statistical association of individual TCRs with disease status, and machine learning. Of the roughly 400 genotyped donors, 81% were placed in the genetic ancestry cluster associated with self-reported Caucasian donors. A separate validation cohort of roughly 110 different subjects was used in addition to the approximately 640-subject first cohort. Rather than drawing on any new phenotypic data, the later analysis identified candidate immune exposures from TCR beta sequences and the way those sequences occurred across donors. In a later genetic analysis, genome-wide SNP genotypes for about 55% of the roughly 700 donors were used, and that subset was treated as a discovery cohort. The number of typed donors differed by locus: about 620-630 for A, B, C, DRB1 and DQB1; 500 to 550 for DQA1; approximately 600 for DPA1; and roughly 490 for DPB1. On average, about 240,000 unique TCR beta nucleotide sequences were sequenced per donor among more than 350 genotyped donors of the cohort, with 15% to 20% of those sequences being non-productive. The study aimed to test whether signatures of past pathogen exposure could be identified by cataloging public T cell receptors. Both class I and class II loci were covered by HLA typing, at four-digit resolution. In an earlier analysis of several hundred of the donors, high-throughput TCR beta sequencing was used to judge whether each TCR beta V gene segment behaved as functional or pseudogenic. A later analysis re-examined previously published TCR beta repertoires from hundreds of donors and added high-resolution HLA genotyping to investigate patterns of TCR occurrence. An early release that covered fewer than 750 HLA-typed donors contained approximately 300 gigabases of sequencing data and 85 million to 100 million unique TCR sequences. The study used immunosequencing to profile the T cell repertoires of approximately 630 subjects and linked those repertoires to cytomegalovirus serostatus. A few DR-DQ haplotypes were treated as single units for association and clustering because of strong linkage in the cohort. Here is what the overall study found, with its caveats: Only TCR beta chains were sequenced in this cohort, and the absence of alpha or paired-chain data limited detectable features. When HLA alleles, especially DR and DQ, strongly co-occurred, attributing TCR associations to individual alleles was difficult. Specific HLA alleles were associated with 18,000 or so TCR beta sequences at a false discovery rate of 0.05 in a later analysis. In an earlier analysis of fewer than 700 of the donors, most TCR beta V segments appeared in productive rearrangements about 87% or about 30% of the time, broadly matching IMGT annotations. In a later genetic analysis, a missense DCLRE1C variant was associated with V-gene and J-gene trimming of TCR beta chains, and the association was replicated in an independent cohort. A later analysis found that most CMV-associated TCR beta chains appeared HLA-restricted, with HLA associations seemingly driven largely by CMV exposure. A later genetic analysis reported fewer N-insertions in productive TCRs among donors in an Asian-associated ancestry cluster than the roughly 690-donor mean. Immune exposure information for the cohort was limited to CMV serostatus. A further reported finding was that TCR beta sequences accurately predicted the HLA-A and HLA-B alleles for most subjects in the first cohort. The classifier was reported to diagnose cytomegalovirus status with high specificity and sensitivity in both the original and validation cohorts. Linkage disequilibrium might explain the correlated functional status among segregating V segments, but an unknown experimental factor could not be ruled out. Most TCR sequences were seen in very few donors, while some public TCRs were found in many individuals. About 17 rarely observed V segments, including chromosome 9 orphons, were excluded from the earlier analysis of almost 600 of the donors because counts were too low. According to the authors, the approach could potentially be generalized to other disease states and immunological phenotypes. Roughly uniform sequencing depth across donors was assumed in presence/absence analyses, although this assumption may not hold. A later analysis reported that several top co-occurrence clusters appeared linked to parvovirus B19, influenza, CMV and Epstein-Barr virus. Some IMGT-functional V segments, including TRBV6-2 and TRBV6-3, could not be told apart with the 87-base-pair reads, so those segments were excluded. A later analysis found that TCR association rates varied across HLA loci, with DRB1 alleles showing the most associated TCRs and HLA-C alleles the fewest. A cluster of highly shared sequence variants was judged likely to be a technical artifact of the sequencing pipeline. The study listed 150 to 200 TCR beta chains as associated with cytomegalovirus. Because HLA typing was missing for some donors at each locus, association tests included only the typed subset. In vitro tests confirmed that three of the cytomegalovirus-associated TCR beta chains recognize cytomegalovirus antigens. Compared with equally common non-associated chains, HLA-associated TCR beta chains in a later analysis were more clonally expanded and had lower generation probabilities.

CDR1 and CDR2, looked up from the germline V gene (reference sequence), are MNHEY and SMNVEV. There are 13 amino acids in the CDR3, from cysteine to phenylalanine inclusive. Only the CDR3 part of the read is kept: 39 bases, read in frame from the first base. Trimming takes 1 base from V and 6 bases from J, and the germline ends sit 7 bases apart. On this clone: Its antigen is not yet known. Base qualities are not at hand, and no much larger clone is one base apart.

The protocol used for the library was the immunoSEQ multiplex PCR assay. The multiplex PCR relied on a mix of 60 forward primers for TCR Vbeta segments and 13 reverse primers for TCR Jbeta segments. The CDR3 region of rearranged TCR beta genes was amplified from genomic DNA by a multiplex PCR assay. The amplified TCR beta libraries were sequenced on the Illumina HiSeq System as 87-base-pair reads. Turning to the authors' computational methods: Across the 640 or so repertoires, a later analysis counted 60 million to 90 million unique TCR beta chains, 9.5 million to 12 million of which were shared by at least two donors. To remove PCR and sequencing errors, raw reads were error-corrected and collapsed into unique sequences using a nearest-neighbor algorithm that merged closely related sequences. V, D and J gene segments were assigned by aligning CDR3 sequences to IMGT reference sequences. Each retained sequence needed at least a six-nucleotide match to both a V gene segment and a J gene segment. Rearrangements were classified as productive when the CDR3 lacked stop codons and remained in frame with V and J, and all other rearrangements were classified as non-productive. CDR3 was defined by IMGT convention, running from the second conserved V-encoded cysteine to the conserved J-encoded phenylalanine. Sequences without an unambiguous match to a single V gene segment were excluded from the earlier analysis of a few hundred of the donors. In an earlier analysis of roughly 600 of the donors, a V segment was called functional when productive rearrangements were above 56.7%, and segregating when the standard deviation between donors exceeded 5%. To diagnose cytomegalovirus status from the catalog of TCR beta chain sequences, a statistical classification framework was built. In a later analysis, V and J genes were assigned by comparing TCR nucleotide sequences against IMGT/GENE-DB human TR gene sequences. The TCRdist pipeline was used in a later analysis to assign CDR3 sequences and most-parsimonious VDJ recombination scenarios. A later analysis defined each TCR beta chain by its CDR3 amino acid sequence plus V-gene family, and excluded reads lacking a unique V-gene family. In a later analysis, approximately 590 highly shared, low-generation-probability nucleotide sequences were removed to address suspected cross-contamination and a sequencing artifact. A later analysis calculated a clonal expansion index for each public chain from normalized within-repertoire ranks of inferred template counts. Generation probabilities in a later analysis came from a VDJ recombination model fitted to out-of-frame rearrangements, and those results were checked against IGoR. Hypergeometric tests were used in a later analysis to score TCR-TCR, TCR-HLA and TCR-CMV co-occurrence, with a repertoire-size bias correction applied to the TCR pairs. A later analysis estimated false discovery rates by permuting HLA or CMV assignments 20 times. In a later analysis, co-occurring TCRs were grouped using DBSCAN, and TCRdist sequence similarity was added for clustering within HLA-allele-positive subsets. For co-occurrence clustering, repertoires with fewer than 30,000 or more than 120,000 public chains were excluded, along with a handful of repertoires with anomalous nucleotide sharing. Imported from immuneACCESS, the table was reduced by TCRdb to in-frame sequences with V and J called. These copies leave out some clones; in studies compared against another copy, an unresolved V gene accounts for under half, and the cause of the remainder is not known. Clonal size and the V and J genes are those of that table, whereas D and trimming came from the DNA. This sample gives around 120,000 clones in total; 75% to 85% of them show up just once. Of the sample, roughly 9.2% falls within the top ten clones.

The cohort comprised around 690 healthy bone marrow donors. At the time of sampling, all cohort members were nominally healthy, though unrecorded immune exposures were likely present. The donor was CMV seropositive and belonged to the group of 250 to 300 seropositive cohort members. Every donor gave a peripheral blood sample, and the peripheral blood mononuclear cells from that sample were used for TCR beta sequencing. The Qiagen DNeasy Blood Extraction Kit was used to extract genomic DNA from the blood cell samples. The chain is encoded by TRBV27 joined to TRBJ2-1; the D gene is possibly TRBD2, with 6 bases matching. This TCR came from a female donor in good health and CMV-seropositive. Sequenced sample: PBMCs. In nucleotides, the sequence is TGTGCCAGCAGTTTATACGGGGGCAATGAGCAGTTCTTC. It codes for CASSLYGGNEQFF.